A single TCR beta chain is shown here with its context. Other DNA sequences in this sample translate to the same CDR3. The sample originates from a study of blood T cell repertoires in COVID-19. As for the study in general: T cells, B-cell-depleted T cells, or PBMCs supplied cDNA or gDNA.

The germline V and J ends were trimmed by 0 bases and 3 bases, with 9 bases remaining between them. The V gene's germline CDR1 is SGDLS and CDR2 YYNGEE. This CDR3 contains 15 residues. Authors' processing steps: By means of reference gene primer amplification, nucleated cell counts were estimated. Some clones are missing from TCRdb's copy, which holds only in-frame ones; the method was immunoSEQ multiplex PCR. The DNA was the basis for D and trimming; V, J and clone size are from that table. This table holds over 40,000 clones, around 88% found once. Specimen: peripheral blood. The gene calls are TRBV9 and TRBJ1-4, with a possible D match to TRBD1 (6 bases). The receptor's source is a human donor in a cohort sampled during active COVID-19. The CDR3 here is CASSVDTGPNEKLFF. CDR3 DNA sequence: TGTGCCAGCAGCGTAGATACAGGGCCTAATGAAAAACTGTTTTTT.